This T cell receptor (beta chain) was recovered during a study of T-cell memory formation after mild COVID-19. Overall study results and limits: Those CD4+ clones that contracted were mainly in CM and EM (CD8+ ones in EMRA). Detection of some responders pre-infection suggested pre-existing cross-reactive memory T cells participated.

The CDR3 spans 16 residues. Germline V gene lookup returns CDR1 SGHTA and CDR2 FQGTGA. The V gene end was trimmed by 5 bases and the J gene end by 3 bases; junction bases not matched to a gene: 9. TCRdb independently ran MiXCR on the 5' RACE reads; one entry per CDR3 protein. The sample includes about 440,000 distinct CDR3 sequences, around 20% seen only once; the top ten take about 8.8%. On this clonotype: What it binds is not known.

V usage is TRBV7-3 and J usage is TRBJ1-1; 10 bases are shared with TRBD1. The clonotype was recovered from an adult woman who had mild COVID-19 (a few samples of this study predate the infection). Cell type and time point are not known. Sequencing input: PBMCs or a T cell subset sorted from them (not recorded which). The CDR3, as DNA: TGTGCCAGCAGCCTCGGACAGGGGGGGAGAGACACTGAAGCTTTCTTT. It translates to CASSLGQGGRDTEAFF.